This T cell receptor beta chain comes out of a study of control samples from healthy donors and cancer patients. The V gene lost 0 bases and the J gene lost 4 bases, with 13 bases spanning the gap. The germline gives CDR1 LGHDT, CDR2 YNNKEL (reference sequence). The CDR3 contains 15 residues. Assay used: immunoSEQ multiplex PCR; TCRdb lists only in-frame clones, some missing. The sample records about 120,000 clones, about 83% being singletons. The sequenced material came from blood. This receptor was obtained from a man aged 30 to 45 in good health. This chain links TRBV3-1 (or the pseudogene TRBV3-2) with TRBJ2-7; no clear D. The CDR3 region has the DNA TGTGCCAGCAGCCAAGATCGGTTAGCCTTTTACGAGCAGTACTTC. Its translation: CASSQDRLAFYEQYF.